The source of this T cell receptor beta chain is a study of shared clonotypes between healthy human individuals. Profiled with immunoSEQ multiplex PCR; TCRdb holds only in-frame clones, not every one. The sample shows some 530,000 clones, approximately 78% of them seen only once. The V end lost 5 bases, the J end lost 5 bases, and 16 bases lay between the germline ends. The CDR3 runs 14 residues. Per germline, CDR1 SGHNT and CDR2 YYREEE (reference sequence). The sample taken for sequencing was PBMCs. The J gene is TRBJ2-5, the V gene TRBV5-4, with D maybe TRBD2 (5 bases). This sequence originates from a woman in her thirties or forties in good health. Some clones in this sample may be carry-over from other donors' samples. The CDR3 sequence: CASSLGGIRETQYF. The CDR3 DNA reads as TGTGCCAGCAGTTTAGGAGGTATCCGGGAGACCCAGTACTTC.